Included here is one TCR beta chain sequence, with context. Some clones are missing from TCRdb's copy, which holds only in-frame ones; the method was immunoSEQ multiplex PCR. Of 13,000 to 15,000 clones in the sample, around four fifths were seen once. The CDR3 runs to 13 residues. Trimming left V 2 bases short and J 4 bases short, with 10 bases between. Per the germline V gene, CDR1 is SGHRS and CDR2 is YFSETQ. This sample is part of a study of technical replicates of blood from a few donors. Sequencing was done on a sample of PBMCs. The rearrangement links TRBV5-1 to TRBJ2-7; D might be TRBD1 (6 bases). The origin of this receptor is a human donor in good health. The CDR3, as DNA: TGCGCCAGCAGCTTAAGGACAGAATACGAGCAGTACTTC. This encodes CASSLRTEYEQYF.